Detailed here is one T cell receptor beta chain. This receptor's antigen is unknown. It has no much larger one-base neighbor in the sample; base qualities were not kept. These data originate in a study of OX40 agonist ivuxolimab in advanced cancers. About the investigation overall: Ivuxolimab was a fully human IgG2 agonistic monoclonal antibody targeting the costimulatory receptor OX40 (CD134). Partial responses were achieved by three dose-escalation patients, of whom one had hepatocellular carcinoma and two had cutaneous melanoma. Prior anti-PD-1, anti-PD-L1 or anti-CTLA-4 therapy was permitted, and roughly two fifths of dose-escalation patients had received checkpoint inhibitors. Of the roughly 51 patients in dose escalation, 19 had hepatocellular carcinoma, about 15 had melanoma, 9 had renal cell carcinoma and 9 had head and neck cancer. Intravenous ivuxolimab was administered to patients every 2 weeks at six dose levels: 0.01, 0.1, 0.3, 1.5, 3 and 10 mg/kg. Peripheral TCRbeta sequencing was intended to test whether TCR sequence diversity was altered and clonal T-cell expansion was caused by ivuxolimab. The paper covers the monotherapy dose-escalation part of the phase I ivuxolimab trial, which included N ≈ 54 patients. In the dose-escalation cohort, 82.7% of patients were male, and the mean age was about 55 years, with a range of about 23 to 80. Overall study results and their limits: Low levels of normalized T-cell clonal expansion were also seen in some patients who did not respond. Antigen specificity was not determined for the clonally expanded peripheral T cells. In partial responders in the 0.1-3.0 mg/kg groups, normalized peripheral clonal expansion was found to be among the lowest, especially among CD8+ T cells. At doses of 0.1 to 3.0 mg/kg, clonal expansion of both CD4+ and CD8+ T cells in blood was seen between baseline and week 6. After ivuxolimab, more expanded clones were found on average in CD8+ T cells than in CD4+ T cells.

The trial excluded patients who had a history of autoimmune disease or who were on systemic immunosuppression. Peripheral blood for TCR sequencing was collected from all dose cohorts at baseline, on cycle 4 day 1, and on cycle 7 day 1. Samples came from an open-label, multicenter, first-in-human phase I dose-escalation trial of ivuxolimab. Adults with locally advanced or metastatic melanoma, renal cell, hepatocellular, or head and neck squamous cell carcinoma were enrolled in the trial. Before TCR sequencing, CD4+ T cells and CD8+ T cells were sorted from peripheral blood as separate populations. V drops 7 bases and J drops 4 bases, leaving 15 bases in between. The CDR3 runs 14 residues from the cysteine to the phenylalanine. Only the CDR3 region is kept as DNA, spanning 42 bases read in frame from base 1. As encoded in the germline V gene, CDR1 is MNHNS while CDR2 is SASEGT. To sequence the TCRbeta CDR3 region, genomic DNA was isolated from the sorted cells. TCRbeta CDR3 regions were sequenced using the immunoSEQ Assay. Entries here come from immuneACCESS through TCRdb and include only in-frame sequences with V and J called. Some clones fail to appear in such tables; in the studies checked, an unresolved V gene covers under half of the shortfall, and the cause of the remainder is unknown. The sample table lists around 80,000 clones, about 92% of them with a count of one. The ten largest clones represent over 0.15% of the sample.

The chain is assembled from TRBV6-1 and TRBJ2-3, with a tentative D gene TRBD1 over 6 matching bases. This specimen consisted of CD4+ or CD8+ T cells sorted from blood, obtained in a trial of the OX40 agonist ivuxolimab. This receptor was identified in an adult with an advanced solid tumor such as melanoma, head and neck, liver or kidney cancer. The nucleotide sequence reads TGTGCCAGCATCCAGGGGCGAATCGCAGATACGCAGTATTTT. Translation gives CASIQGRIADTQYF.